This T cell receptor (beta chain) was profiled in a study of control samples from healthy donors and cancer patients. Germline-derived CDR1 and CDR2 are GTSNPN and SVGIG (reference sequence). This CDR3 is built from 13 residues. Between the trimmed V and J ends, which lost 2 bases and 5 bases, there was a span of 13 bases. This clone was detected once. This table comes from immunoSEQ multiplex PCR, and its TCRdb copy is limited to in-frame clones, with some not included. The table includes 190,000 or so clones, over 80% detected once. Sequencing used blood. This chain links TRBV30 with TRBJ2-7; D is perhaps TRBD1 or TRBD2 (5 bases each). This receptor was taken from a man aged 18 to 29 in good health. The CDR3 is CAWSRPGTNEQYF. In DNA, the CDR3 is TGTGCCTGGAGTCGTCCAGGGACCAACGAGCAGTACTTC.